This entry features one T cell receptor beta chain sequence. These data belong to a study of blood T cell repertoires in COVID-19. Sequenced by immunoSEQ multiplex PCR; TCRdb stores in-frame clones only, minus some. Of 220,000 or so clones in the sample, around four fifths are singletons; the top ten hold just under 20%. The V end was cut by 3 bases, the J end by 9 bases, with 13 bases between. Germline V gives CDR1 SGDLS, CDR2 YYNGEE. This CDR3 is 14 amino acids long. The chain carries TRBV9 and TRBJ1-6; possibly TRBD1 for D (5 bases). This TCR was recovered from a man aged 25 to 40 with active or convalescent COVID-19. Input material: peripheral blood. CDR3 residues: CASSAKGSISPLHF. DNA of the CDR3: TGTGCCAGCAGCGCTAAGGGGTCAATTTCACCCCTCCACTTT.